The 24 T cell receptor beta chains below all came from one sample that was sequenced in a study of blood T cell repertoires in COVID-19. Using immunoSEQ multiplex PCR, the repertoire was profiled, and TCRdb retains in-frame clones only, with some absent. The sample carries about 150,000 clones, more than 70% recorded once. Sequencing was carried out using peripheral blood. All receptors come from a woman aged 70-85 years who had recovered from COVID-19.

The chain's CDR3 is CASSGQSARIGSEQYF. CDR3 nucleotides: TGTGCCAGTAGCGGACAGTCGGCGCGGATTGGGAGCGAGCAGTACTTC. The gene calls are TRBV19 and TRBJ2-7; maybe TRBD1 (6 bases). The germline V and J ends were trimmed by 6 bases and 6 bases, with 24 bases remaining between them. This CDR3 is 16 amino acids long. CDR1 and CDR2 (germline): LNHDA, SQIVND (reference sequence).

The gene calls are TRBV28 and TRBJ2-4, with 7 nucleotides matching TRBD1. V trimming: 1 base; J trimming: 15 bases; junction bases outside the gene matches: 18. This CDR3 spans 16 amino acids. Germline values: CDR1 MDHEN, CDR2 SYDVKM. CDR3 nucleotides: TGTGCCAGCAGTTTATATCTGGGACAGTTGGAGACCCCTCGGTACTTC. Translated, it gives CASSLYLGQLETPRYF.

This clone appeared a few times. V and J are TRBV6-1 and TRBJ2-7, with TRBD2 matching over 9 bases. J gave up 4 bases and V 6 bases, and 10 bases lay outside the gene matches. From germline, CDR1 is MNHNS and CDR2 SASEGT. The CDR3 has 15 residues. The DNA for the CDR3 is TGTGCCAGCAGCAAAGCGGGGGGACGGCCATACGAGCAGTACTTC. Amino acid sequence: CASSKAGGRPYEQYF.

The genes are TRBV18 and TRBJ1-4; D uncertain. The CDR3 runs to 14 residues. V lost 4 bases, J lost 8 bases, and 14 bases lay in between. Germline lookup yields CDR1 KGHSH and CDR2 LQKENI. The CDR3 region has the DNA TGTGCCAGCTCACAGACTAACGAGGGCGAAAAACTGTTTTTT. Amino acid sequence: CASSQTNEGEKLFF.

The CDR3 is CASSPGQGGGNQPQHF. As DNA, the CDR3 is TGCGCCAGCAGCCCCGGACAGGGGGGTGGGAATCAGCCCCAGCATTTT. This chain links TRBV4-1 with TRBJ1-5; TRBD1 aligns across 10 bases. The CDR3 has 16 amino acids. CDR1 MGHRA and CDR2 YSYEKL come from the germline V gene. After removal of 4 bases from V and 4 bases from J, the junction contained 7 bases not matched to a gene.

The chain joins TRBV7-6 to TRBJ1-1; D remains unclear. Trimming stripped 0 bases from V and 6 bases from J, with 11 bases between. The germline gives CDR1 SGHVS, CDR2 FNYEAQ. This CDR3 contains 14 residues. For the CDR3, the DNA is TGTGCCAGCAGCTTAGCGGCGGAGGGCGCTGAAGCTTTCTTT. Amino acids: CASSLAAEGAEAFF.

This chain joins TRBV19 and TRBJ2-3; weak D call: TRBD1 (6 bases). The germline gives CDR1 LNHDA, CDR2 SQIVND (reference sequence). The CDR3 has 16 residues. V dropped 5 bases and J dropped 0 bases, with 15 bases sitting between them. The CDR3 coding sequence is TGTGCCAGTAGTCTCCCACAGGGTTGGAGCACAGATACGCAGTATTTT. This encodes CASSLPQGWSTDTQYF.

The rearrangement joins TRBV11-2 to TRBJ2-1; D might be TRBD1 (7 bases). The CDR3 runs 15 residues. The V and J ends lost 4 bases and 5 bases respectively, with 15 bases between them. Germline values: CDR1 SGHAT, CDR2 FQNNGV. DNA for the CDR3: TGTGCCAGCAGCTCTCGGGGGACAGAAAACAATGAGCAGTTCTTC. It codes for CASSSRGTENNEQFF.

V and J are TRBV18 and TRBJ2-2, with a possible D match to TRBD1 (6 bases). Germline V lookup: CDR1 KGHSH, CDR2 LQKENI. The CDR3 consists of 18 residues. V lost 2 bases, J lost 0 bases, and 16 bases lay in between. DNA of the CDR3: TGTGCCAGCTCACCAAAGGCGAGACAGGACCCGAACACCGGGGAGCTGTTTTTT. Its protein is CASSPKARQDPNTGELFF. Full variable domain (remainder filled in from reference TRBV18 and TRBJ2-2): NAGVMQNPRHLVRRRGQEARLRCSPMKGHSHVYWYRQLPEEGLKFMVYLQKENIIDESGMPKERFSAEFPKEGPSILRIQQVVRGDSAAYFCASSPKARQDPNTGELFFGEGSRLTVL.

The chain has TRBV27 and TRBJ2-7; D gene ambiguous. The germline gives CDR1 MNHEY, CDR2 SMNVEV (reference sequence). CDR3 length: 13 amino acids. V was trimmed by 5 bases and J by 0 bases, leaving 8 bases between them. The CDR3 nucleotides are TGTGCCAGCAGTCTCCAGGTCTCCTACGAGCAGTACTTC. Encoded protein: CASSLQVSYEQYF.

This clone appeared a few times. The chain couples TRBV5-5 to TRBJ1-6, with 8 bases that match TRBD1. V trimming: 4 bases; J trimming: 8 bases; junction bases outside the gene matches: 5. This CDR3 spans 14 amino acids. In germline, CDR1 is SGHKS, CDR2 YYEKEE (reference sequence). The CDR3 here is CASSRTGPYSPLHF. CDR3 DNA: TGTGCCAGCAGCCGGACAGGGCCCTATTCACCCCTCCACTTT.

The chain is built from TRBV18 and TRBJ2-1; 8 positions agree with TRBD2. J was trimmed by 7 bases and V by 2 bases; bases with no gene match: 7. The CDR3 extends over 15 amino acids. Germline V gene data show CDR1 as KGHSH and CDR2 as LQKENI. Here the CDR3 DNA reads TGTGCCAGCTCACCAGTGACTAGCGAGGGGAATGAGCAGTTCTTC. Residues: CASSPVTSEGNEQFF.

CDR3 DNA sequence: TGTGCCAGCAGCCCTCGGACAGGGGGTGGTGAAAAACTGTTTTTT. This encodes CASSPRTGGGEKLFF. V is TRBV14 and J is TRBJ1-4; 10 bases align to TRBD1. In germline, CDR1 is SGHDN, CDR2 FVKESK. V lost 4 bases and J lost 7; bases outside the gene matches: 6. CDR3 length equals 15 residues. Together with reference TRBV14 and TRBJ1-4, the CDR3 gives the full variable domain: EAGVTQFPSHSVIEKGQTVTLRCDPISGHDNLYWYRRVMGKEIKFLLHFVKESKQDESGMPNNRFLAERTGGTYSTLKVQPAELEDSGVYFCASSPRTGGGEKLFFGSGTQLSVL.

This sequence joins TRBV28 and TRBJ2-5; D is possibly TRBD2 (7 bases). The CDR3 spans 16 residues. Germline loops: CDR1 MDHEN, CDR2 SYDVKM. V lost 4 bases to trimming and J lost 4 bases, with 19 bases between them. CDR3 nucleotides: TGTGCCAGCAGTTCCCCATGGGGGCGGGGGCCAGAGACCCAGTACTTC. Its translation is CASSSPWGRGPETQYF.

This chain uses TRBV3-1 (or the pseudogene TRBV3-2) with TRBJ1-2; 9 bases agree with TRBD1. The CDR3 loop spans 13 amino acids. Germline CDR1 LGHDT, CDR2 YNNKEL (reference sequence). Trimming removed 4 bases from V and 6 bases from J; junction bases left unmatched: 3. The CDR3: CASSPRQGDGYTF. CDR3 DNA sequence: TGTGCCAGCAGCCCCAGACAGGGGGATGGCTACACCTTC.

The V call is TRBV10-3, the J call TRBJ2-3, with unresolved D. Germline lookup yields CDR1 ENHRY and CDR2 SYGVKD. V was trimmed by 11 bases and J by 0 bases, leaving 9 bases between them. There are 12 residues in the CDR3. The CDR3 is CAAQTSTDTQYF. The CDR3 region has the DNA TGTGCCGCCCAGACTAGCACAGATACGCAGTATTTT.

The chain has TRBV6-6 and TRBJ1-3, with TRBD1 as a possible D gene (6 bases). Deletions cut 0 bases from V and 3 bases from J, with 6 bases between. Germline V gene data show CDR1 as MNHNY and CDR2 as SVGAGI (reference sequence). This CDR3 is 14 amino acids long. CDR3 nucleotides: TGTGCCAGCAGTTACTCAGGGGGTGGAAACACCATATATTTT. Its translation: CASSYSGGGNTIYF.

This rearrangement joins TRBV11-2 to TRBJ2-6, with D uncertain. Trimming removed 5 bases from V and 1 base from J, with 9 bases in between. The CDR3 sequence is 15 residues long. Germline CDR1 SGHAT, CDR2 FQNNGV. CDR3: CASSQQVSGANVLTF. In DNA form, the CDR3 reads TGTGCCAGCAGCCAGCAGGTGTCTGGGGCCAACGTCCTGACTTTC. Supplemented by reference TRBV11-2 and TRBJ2-6, the full variable domain reads EAGVAQSPRYKIIEKRQSVAFWCNPISGHATLYWYQQILGQGPKLLIQFQNNGVVDDSQLPKDRFSAERLKGVDSTLKIQPAKLEDSAVYLCASSQQVSGANVLTFGAGSRLTVL.

The chain employs TRBV9 and TRBJ1-4; no firm D call. V gave up 0 bases and J gave up 8 bases, with 14 bases separating them. This CDR3 is 15 amino acids long. CDR1 and CDR2 (germline): SGDLS, YYNGEE. For the CDR3, the DNA is TGTGCCAGCAGCGTAGGCCGTGGAAGAGGGGAAAAACTGTTTTTT. This codes for CASSVGRGRGEKLFF.

The chain uses TRBV6-5 and TRBJ1-1; maybe TRBD1 (5 bases). Germline lookup yields CDR1 MNHEY and CDR2 SVGAGI. Trimming stripped 6 bases from V and 11 bases from J, with 22 bases between. This CDR3 comprises 14 residues. CDR3 DNA: TGTGCCAGCAGCCCCGGTGTCAGGGTGTTGGGGGCTTTCTTT. Protein product: CASSPGVRVLGAFF.

The chain employs TRBV7-2 and TRBJ1-1; D gene unclear. Germline V gives CDR1 SGHTA, CDR2 FQGNSA. This CDR3 region has 14 residues. The germline V and J ends were trimmed by 5 bases and 5 bases, with 15 bases remaining between them. The CDR3 region is CASSHPRVGTEAFF. The DNA of the CDR3 is TGTGCCAGCAGCCACCCCCGGGTCGGGACTGAAGCTTTCTTT.

The V call is TRBV4-2, the J call TRBJ2-7; 14 bases are a match to TRBD2. The V gene's germline CDR1 is LGHNA and CDR2 YNFKEQ. V lost 4 bases and J lost 5; bases outside the gene matches: 4. There are 15 residues in the CDR3. The CDR3 DNA reads TGTGCCAGCAGCCGCGGACTAGCGGGAGGCGACGAGCAGTACTTC. Protein sequence: CASSRGLAGGDEQYF.

The chain is built from TRBV27 and TRBJ1-2, with 8 bases matching TRBD1. With V trimmed by 2 bases and J by 5 bases, 4 bases remained unmatched. The CDR3 totals 14 residues. In germline, CDR1 is MNHEY, CDR2 SMNVEV (reference sequence). CDR3 nucleotide sequence: TGTGCCAGCAGTTTAAGGACAGGGTCGTATGGCTACACCTTC. It is translated as CASSLRTGSYGYTF.

The chain is built from TRBV6-8 and TRBJ1-6; 9 positions match TRBD1. The CDR3 runs 13 residues. The germline CDR1 and CDR2 sequences are MNHGY and SAAAGT. The V gene end was trimmed by 8 bases and the J gene end by 7 bases; junction bases not matched to a gene: 3. The CDR3 nucleotides are TGTGCCAGCGTGGGGACAGGGAATTCACCCCTCCACTTT. The encoded protein is CASVGTGNSPLHF.